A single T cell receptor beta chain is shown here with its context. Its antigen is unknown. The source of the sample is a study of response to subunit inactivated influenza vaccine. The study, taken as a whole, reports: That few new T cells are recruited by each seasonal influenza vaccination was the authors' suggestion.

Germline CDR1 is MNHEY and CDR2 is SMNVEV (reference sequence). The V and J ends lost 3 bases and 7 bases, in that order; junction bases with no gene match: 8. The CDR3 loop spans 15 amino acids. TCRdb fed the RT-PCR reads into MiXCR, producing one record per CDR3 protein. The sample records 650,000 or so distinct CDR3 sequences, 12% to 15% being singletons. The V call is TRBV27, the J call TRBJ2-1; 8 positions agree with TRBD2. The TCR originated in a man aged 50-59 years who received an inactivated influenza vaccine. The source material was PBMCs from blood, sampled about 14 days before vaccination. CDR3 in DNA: TGTGCCAGCAGTTTTAGGAGCGGGAGTAATAATGAGCAGTTCTTC. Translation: CASSFRSGSNNEQFF.